This is a list of T cell receptor beta chains from one sample in a study of T cell changes during pregnancy in multiple sclerosis. TCRdb's table, derived via immunoSEQ multiplex PCR, lists solely in-frame clones and lacks some. Found here are around 97,000 clones, 90% of them singletons; the top ten hold 0.7% to 0.9%. This material consisted of peripheral blood, taken in the second trimester of pregnancy. Receptors originate from a female donor in good health, enrolled as a control in a pregnancy study. The CDR3 runs from the conserved cysteine through the conserved F or W. Fields, in order: V gene, clone size, J gene, D gene, CDR3 protein, CDR3 DNA. D genes are given only for firm matches. Expanded clones are given a class, and other clones once, few, many or no size at all.

TRBV11-2	few	TRBJ1-6	.	CASSLGYQADSPLHF	TGTGCCAGCAGCTTAGGGTACCAGGCAGATTCACCCCTCCACTTT
TRBV12-5	once	TRBJ2-7	TRBD2	CASCSGAGGEQYF	TGTGCTAGTTGTTCGGGCGCGGGGGGAGAGCAGTACTTC
TRBV9	.	TRBJ2-1	.	CASSLLGNEQFF	TGTGCCAGCAGTCTACTAGGCAATGAGCAGTTCTTC
TRBV5-1	.	TRBJ1-2	TRBD1	CASSLGQGDLGTF	TGCGCCAGCAGCTTGGGACAGGGGGACCTCGGCACCTTC
TRBV7-9	.	TRBJ2-1	.	CASSPWGQALEQFF	TGTGCCAGCAGTCCGTGGGGACAAGCCCTTGAGCAGTTCTTC
TRBV7-9	.	TRBJ2-2	TRBD1	CASSYITGGTGELFF	TGTGCCAGCAGCTATATAACAGGGGGGACCGGGGAGCTGTTTTTT
TRBV4-3	once	TRBJ2-1	.	CASSQASPYNEQFF	TGCGCCAGCAGCCAGGCTTCTCCTTACAATGAGCAGTTCTTC
TRBV28	.	TRBJ1-1	.	CASRTTMNTEAFF	TGTGCCAGCAGAACTACTATGAACACTGAAGCTTTCTTT
TRBV6-5	.	TRBJ2-1	TRBD1	CASTPRQGWVEQFF	TGTGCCAGCACCCCAAGACAGGGTTGGGTCGAGCAGTTCTTC
TRBV15	.	TRBJ2-1	TRBD2	CATSGDSGRAYNEQFF	TGTGCCACCAGCGGAGACAGCGGGAGGGCCTACAATGAGCAGTTCTTC
TRBV4-3	once	TRBJ1-2	.	CASSHPDSLYGYTF	TGCGCCAGCAGCCACCCGGACAGCCTATATGGCTACACCTTC
TRBV27	few	TRBJ2-2	TRBD1	CASSLRGLNTGELFF	TGTGCCAGCAGCCTCAGGGGGCTGAACACCGGGGAGCTGTTTTTT
TRBV6-4	few	TRBJ2-1	TRBD2	CASSGGSGSRHEQFF	TGTGCCAGCAGTGGAGGCAGCGGGAGTCGCCATGAGCAGTTCTTC
TRBV6-6	.	TRBJ2-3	TRBD2	CASSYPGTSGRTQYF	TGTGCCAGCAGTTACCCCGGGACTAGCGGGCGTACGCAGTATTTT
TRBV11-3	.	TRBJ2-1	.	CASSSMSGVSVGEQFF	TGTGCCAGCAGCTCCATGTCGGGGGTATCCGTGGGTGAGCAGTTCTTC
TRBV11-3	.	TRBJ2-1	.	CASSLRTGSSYNEQFF	TGTGCCAGCAGCCTCAGAACAGGGAGCTCCTACAATGAGCAGTTCTTC
TRBV6-4	.	TRBJ1-6	TRBD1	CASSRTGDSPLHF	TGTGCCAGCAGTCGGACAGGGGATTCACCCCTCCACTTT
TRBV19	.	TRBJ1-2	.	CASSPLGVQGGDYGYTF	TGTGCCAGTAGTCCTTTGGGTGTTCAGGGTGGAGACTATGGCTACACCTTC
TRBV6-6	.	TRBJ1-5	TRBD1	CASSRTGGREPQHF	TGTGCCAGCAGTCGGACAGGGGGCAGAGAGCCCCAGCATTTT
TRBV5-8	.	TRBJ1-2	.	CAKEGSYGYTF	TGTGCCAAGGAGGGCAGCTATGGCTACACCTTC
TRBV14	.	TRBJ2-7	.	CASSRTDIELWEQYF	TGTGCCAGCAGCCGGACAGATATCGAGCTGTGGGAGCAGTACTTC
TRBV7-2	.	TRBJ2-7	.	CASRVTSYSDEQYF	TGTGCCAGCAGAGTGACTAGTTACTCGGACGAGCAGTACTTC
TRBV28	.	TRBJ1-2	.	CASSLQGRVEGYGYTF	TGTGCCAGCAGTTTACAAGGGCGGGTAGAGGGTTATGGCTACACCTTC
TRBV9	.	TRBJ2-2	TRBD1	CASSPQPSDRTTGELFF	TGTGCCAGCAGCCCACAGCCCTCGGACAGGACCACCGGGGAGCTGTTTTTT
TRBV5-1	.	TRBJ1-4	.	CASSLAGLQEKLFF	TGCGCCAGCAGCTTGGCAGGGTTGCAAGAAAAACTGTTTTTT